This entry lists 6 T cell receptor beta chains sequenced from one sample in a study of blood T cells in healthy people across ages. A second roughly 6 to 11 cycle PCR used barcoded and J-beta primers. One entry per CDR3 protein results from TCRdb running MiXCR on the 5' RACE reads. Seen here are 700,000 to 800,000 distinct CDR3 sequences, about 42% observed once, and the top ten hold 20%. The sample taken for sequencing was blood. These receptor sequences come from a woman between 55 and 75 years old in good health.

This clonotype was seen only a few times. The chain carries TRBV5-1 and TRBJ1-1; 12 nucleotides match TRBD1. This CDR3 has 14 amino acids. The germline V gene has CDR1 SGHRS and CDR2 YFSETQ. The V and J ends lost 4 bases and 5 bases, in that order; junction bases with no gene match: 3. The CDR3 spells CASSTGQGATEAFF. The DNA for the CDR3 is TGCGCCAGCAGCACGGGACAGGGGGCGACTGAAGCTTTCTTT.

This clonotype appeared many times. The chain carries TRBV13 and TRBJ2-4; no firm D call. The CDR3 runs to 17 residues. Trimming cost V 3 bases and J 1 base, with 16 bases left between them. Germline-derived CDR1 and CDR2 are PRHDT and FYEKMQ (reference sequence). CDR3 protein: CASSFRSQIGAKNIQYF. In DNA form, the CDR3 reads TGTGCCAGCAGCTTTCGCAGTCAAATCGGGGCCAAAAACATTCAGTACTTC.

The rearrangement joins TRBV9 to TRBJ2-3; 8 bases line up with TRBD2. Germline values: CDR1 SGDLS, CDR2 YYNGEE. The CDR3 extends over 15 amino acids. The V gene end was trimmed by 1 base and the J gene end by 2 bases; junction bases not matched to a gene: 3. The CDR3 sequence is CASSVTSGDTDTQYF. CDR3 nucleotide sequence: TGTGCCAGCAGCGTAACTAGCGGAGACACAGATACGCAGTATTTT. Drawing the rest from reference TRBV9 and TRBJ2-3, the complete variable domain is DSGVTQTPKHLITATGQRVTLRCSPRSGDLSVYWYQQSLDQGLQFLIQYYNGEERAKGNILERFSAQQFPDLHSELNLSSLELGDSALYFCASSVTSGDTDTQYFGPGTRLTVL.

This clonotype showed up just a few times. CDR3 in amino acids: CAISYAGNEQFF. The CDR3, as DNA: TGTGCCATCAGCTATGCGGGGAATGAGCAGTTCTTC. The chain is built from TRBV10-3 and TRBJ2-1; tentative D call: TRBD2 (6 bases). V gave up 6 bases and J gave up 7 bases, with 10 bases separating them. The CDR3 loop spans 12 amino acids. The germline CDR1 and CDR2 sequences are ENHRY and SYGVKD.

Details on this clonotype: Being one base from a much bigger clone, this may be a read error. The V gene is TRBV3-1, the J gene TRBJ2-5; 8 bases are shared with TRBD1. CDR1 LGHDT and CDR2 YNNKEL come from the germline V gene (reference sequence). With 6 bases clipped from V and 4 bases from J, the junction kept 1 base outside the gene matches. The CDR3 covers 12 residues. The CDR3 DNA follows: TGTGCCAGCAGGGACAGGGTAGAGACCCAGTACTTC. Residues: CASRDRVETQYF.

A note on this clonotype: A junction boundary mismatches the germline segment, possibly from a read error. The chain links TRBV20-1 to TRBJ2-5; 7 nucleotides align to TRBD2. Looked up from germline, CDR1 is DFQATT and CDR2 is SNEGSKA (reference sequence). The CDR3 runs 14 residues. The CDR3 nucleotides read TGCAGTGCTAGAACTAGCGTTATCCAAGAGTCCCAGTACTTC. It encodes CSARTSVIQESQYF.